The T cell receptor (beta chain) described here comes from a study of Ad26.COV2.S vaccination and SARS-CoV-2 variants. V gave up 6 bases and J gave up 2 bases; unmatched junction bases: 4. The CDR3 is 13 residues long. Concerning this clone: What it binds is not known.

Profiled with immunoSEQ multiplex PCR; TCRdb holds only in-frame clones, not every one. The sample comprises around 400,000 clones, about 83% of which are singletons, and just under 7.5% rests with the top ten. Study observations and caveats: Across vaccine and placebo recipients, the breadth of non-spike TCRs was similar. Reports say spike-specific CD8+ and CD4+ T cell responses covered substantial breadth after vaccination.

Treatment denoted: about 20 received Ad26.COV2.S at low or high dose, single or two shots; five or six received placebo; per-sample allocation not given. At day 63 after the first vaccine or placebo injection, samples were drawn. The sample consisted of peripheral blood, taken in a trial of Ad26.COV2.S vaccine versus placebo. This sequence was found in a person aged 18-60 years who received the Ad26.COV2.S COVID-19 vaccine or a placebo. The rearrangement links TRBV12-3 or TRBV12-4 to TRBJ2-7; 7 bases align to TRBD1. The DNA of the CDR3 is TGTGCCAGCAGGGGGACAGAGACCTACGAGCAGTACTTC. Translated, it gives CASRGTETYEQYF.